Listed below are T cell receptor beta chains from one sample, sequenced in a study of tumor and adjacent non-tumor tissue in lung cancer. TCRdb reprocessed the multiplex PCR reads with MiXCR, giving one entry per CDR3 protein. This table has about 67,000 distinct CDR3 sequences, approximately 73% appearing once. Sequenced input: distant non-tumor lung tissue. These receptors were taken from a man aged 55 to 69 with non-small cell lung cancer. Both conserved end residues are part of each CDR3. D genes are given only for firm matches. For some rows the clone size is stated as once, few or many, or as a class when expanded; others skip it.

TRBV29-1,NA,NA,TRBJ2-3,CGGLYIDTQYF,TGCGGGGGACTGTACATAGATACGCAGTATTTC
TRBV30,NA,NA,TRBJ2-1,CAWDGVGRPNEQFF,TGTGCCTGGGACGGAGTGGGAAGACCGAATGAGCAGTTCTTC
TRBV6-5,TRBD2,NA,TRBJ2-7,CASSYSRREMVEQHF,TGTGCCAGCAGTTACTCGAGGCGGGAGATGGTCGAGCAGCACTTC
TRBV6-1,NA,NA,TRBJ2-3,CASTPSTGTQYF,TGCGCCAGCACTCCTAGCACAGGTACGCAGTATTTT
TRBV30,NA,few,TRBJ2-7,CAWSVSTQISYEQYF,TGTGCCTGGAGTGTATCCACTCAAATCTCCTACGAGCAGTACTTC
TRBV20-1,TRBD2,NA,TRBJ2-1,CSARDESGRIQAYNGQFF,TGCAGTGCTAGAGATGAGAGCGGGAGGATCCAGGCTTACAATGGGCAGTTCTTC
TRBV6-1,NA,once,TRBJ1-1,CASNPSRSSNTEAFF,TGTGCCAGCAACCCCTCGCGGTCGTCGAACACTGAAGCTTTCTTT
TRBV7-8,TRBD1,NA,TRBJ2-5,CASSPQGRDRVATQYF,TGTGCCAGCAGTCCTCAAGGGCGGGACAGGGTCGCGACCCAGTACTTC
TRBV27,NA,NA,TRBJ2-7,CVSSLTRGLLNEQYF,TGTGTCAGCAGTTTAACCCGGGGACTCTTGAACGAGCAGTACTTC
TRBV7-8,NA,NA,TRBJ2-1,CASSPLNRRDEQFF,TGTGCCAGCAGCCCGCTAAATCGCAGGGATGAGCAGTTCTTC
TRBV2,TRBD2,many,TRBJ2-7,CASSPKLAGVYEQYF,TGTGCCAGCAGTCCCAAACTAGCGGGGGTCTACGAGCAGTACTTC
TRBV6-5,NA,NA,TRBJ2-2,CANSYRPNTGELFF,TGTGCCAACAGTTACAGACCGAACACCGGGGAGCTATTTTTT
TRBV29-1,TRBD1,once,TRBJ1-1,CSASAGGETEPFF,TGCAGCGCCTCAGCAGGGGGGGAGACTGAACCTTTCTTT
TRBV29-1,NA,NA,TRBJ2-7,CSVVSVDSTYERYF,TGCAGCGTTGTAAGCGTGGACAGCACCTACGAACGGTACTTC